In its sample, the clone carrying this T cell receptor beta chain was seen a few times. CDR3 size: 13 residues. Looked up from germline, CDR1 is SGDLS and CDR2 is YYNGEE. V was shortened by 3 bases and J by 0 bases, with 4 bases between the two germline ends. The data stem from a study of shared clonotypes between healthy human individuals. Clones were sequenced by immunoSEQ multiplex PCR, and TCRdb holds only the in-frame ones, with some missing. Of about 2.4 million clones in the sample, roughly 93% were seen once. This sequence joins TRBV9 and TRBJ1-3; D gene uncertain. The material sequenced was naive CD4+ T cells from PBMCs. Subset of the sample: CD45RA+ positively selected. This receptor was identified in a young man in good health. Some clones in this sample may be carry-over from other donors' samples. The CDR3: CASSAPSGNTIYF. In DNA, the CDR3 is TGTGCCAGCAGCGCCCCCTCTGGAAACACCATATATTTT.